This TCR beta chain was captured by sequencing in a study of blood T cell repertoires in COVID-19. Background on the study: Samples came from the United States, Italy and Spain, spanning acute and convalescent COVID-19. T cells, B-cell-depleted T cells, or PBMCs supplied cDNA or gDNA.

In its sample, this clone was seen many times. CDR1 is SGHRS and CDR2 is YFSETQ in the germline V gene. The CDR3 is 15 residues long. The ends lost 3 bases at V and 7 bases at J; junction bases unmatched: 10. Per the study methods: Quantification of nucleated cells was approximated via reference gene primer amplification. Produced via immunoSEQ multiplex PCR; TCRdb's table is partial and in-frame only. From that table come the V and J calls and clone size; the DNA was used to work out D and trimming. This table holds hundreds of thousands of clones, over 75% found once. This chain joins TRBV5-1 and TRBJ2-7; 10 bases are a match to TRBD1. This clonotype was sampled from a human donor in a cohort sampled during active COVID-19. Sequencing input: peripheral blood. The CDR3 bases are TGCGCCAGCAGCTGGGGCCTCGACAGGGGGCAAGAGCAGTACTTC. This codes for CASSWGLDRGQEQYF.